This T cell receptor (beta chain) emerged from a study of cytomegalovirus exposure and HLA in healthy donors. Concerning this clone: The antigen is not known.

Healthy donors of bone marrow made up the group. PCR employed 60 Vbeta and 13 Jbeta primers. Libraries were prepared by immunoSEQ multiplex PCR; TCRdb keeps only in-frame clonotypes and omits some of them. Of fewer than 350,000 clones in the sample, about 87% were seen once. Study findings and constraints: In the analysis, some V segments, TRBV6-2 and TRBV6-3 included, were excluded as indistinguishable. An ancestry cluster, one associated with Asian ancestry, reportedly showed fewer N-insertions than the roughly 670-donor mean in a later analysis.

The CDR3 covers 12 residues. V shed 2 bases and J shed 7 bases, with 9 bases lying between them. CDR1 is SGDLS, CDR2 YYNGEE, per germline. V and J are TRBV9 and TRBJ1-1; D gene ambiguous. This receptor was obtained from a young woman in good health and CMV-seronegative. The sequenced sample was PBMCs. The CDR3: CASSVNHGEAFF. The DNA of the CDR3 is TGTGCCAGCAGCGTTAACCACGGTGAAGCTTTCTTT.